This T cell receptor beta chain was found in a study of blood T cells in healthy people across ages. Study-wide context: Roughly one uniquely barcoded beta molecule per two T cells was captured.

This clonotype turned up a few times. CDR1 and CDR2 (germline): SQVTM, ANQGSEA. Trimming took off 4 bases at V and 0 bases at J, with 8 bases between the two ends. The CDR3 is 13 amino acids. Through a sample-barcoded 5' primer and a J-beta primer mix, a second PCR was run for about 6 to 11 cycles. Every molecule of cDNA carried a tag from a template-switch adaptor with 12 random nucleotides. One entry per CDR3 protein, called by TCRdb with MiXCR from the 5' RACE reads. The sample carries about 780,000 distinct CDR3 sequences, around a quarter recorded once. These data were also reused for a study on T cells of mothers and their children. From that paper: About six children, together with their three healthy Caucasian mothers, made up the donors. Researchers found no T cell clones that were persistent and microchimeric.

This sequence was found in a boy younger than 18 in good health. The chain combines TRBV29-1 with TRBJ2-3; D is unclear. The sequencing sample was made of blood. DNA for the CDR3: TGCAGCGTTGGGGTAACTAGCACAGATACGCAGTATTTT. As protein: CSVGVTSTDTQYF.